This T cell receptor beta chain was retrieved from a study of post-analysis software for immune sequencing data (dated by TCRdb to between 2015 and 2016). General notes on the study: The recorded disease courses included relapsing-remitting, secondary progressive and progressive-relapsing multiple sclerosis, and some patients had no subtype annotation. A subset of samples was prepared in parallel using single-end sample barcoding, then pooled and co-amplified after Illumina adapter ligation. The patient repertoires were set against eleven to twelve previously published healthy control repertoires from donors whose ages ranged from about 6 to 26 years.

This clonotype has only a few counts. Its recognized antigen is unknown. The sample holds no much larger clone one base away, and base qualities are not on file. The library relied on PCR. TCRdb lists the instrument as Illumina HiSeq 2500. Unique molecular identifiers were incorporated into TCR beta cDNA libraries to reduce PCR and sequencing biases. Some 500,000 cDNA molecules were obtained for every 1 to 10 million input T cells, so each molecule roughly corresponded to one T cell. The patient libraries were prepared and sequenced using the same protocol as the earlier healthy control dataset. Samples belonging to the same batch were prepared together, multiplexed and sequenced on a shared HiSeq lane. The paper's processing steps were these. Raw barcoded reads were processed with MIGEC, discarding single-read molecular identifier groups before consensus assembly and CDR3 extraction. Clonotype tables were post-analysed with VDJtools, and diversity was normalized by down-sampling all datasets to the smallest sample size. Repertoire overlap clustering matched CDR3 amino acid but not nucleotide sequences to correct batch-related cross-sample contamination. TCRdb took the public reads, trimmed them with fastp at Q25, ran MiXCR for clone calling and kept in-frame beta chains. Each record represents a unique CDR3 protein, reported with the most common genes and DNA among its rows. These V and J calls are TCRdb output, not the study's own analysis. The sample table holds approximately 770,000 distinct CDR3 sequences, of which approximately 44% were seen once. The ten largest clones capture roughly 4.9% of the sample.

Taken from cysteine to phenylalanine, the CDR3 has 12 residues. Only the CDR3 part of the read is kept: 36 bases, read in frame from the first base. V loses 5 bases of germline sequence and J loses 1 base, and the interval between the two ends is 6 bases. Taken from the germline V gene (reference sequence), the CDR1 and CDR2 loops are SEHNR and FQNEAQ. To demonstrate the VDJtools post-analysis software, the study profiled TCR beta repertoires from the peripheral blood of about 13 young patients with multiple sclerosis. The multiple sclerosis patients were children and adolescents between roughly 6 and 16 years of age. General conclusions and limits of the study: Patients showed significantly higher frequencies than controls for five TRBV segments, among them TRBV5-6, TRBV5-1 and TRBV20-1. Multiple sclerosis patients had significantly lower normalized Chao1 diversity than controls, a result that suggests substantial peripheral T-cell clonal expansion. Direct clustering with F measure showed strong co-clustering of samples prepared in the same batch, prompting a batch-effect correction. The multiple sclerosis patient group was slightly younger than the control group.

Sequenced input: blood. This TCR was sampled from a girl between 5 and 17 years old with multiple sclerosis. The chain uses TRBV7-9 and TRBJ2-7; there is no confident call for the D gene. In nucleotide form, the sequence is TGTGCCAGCAGCAGATTATCCTACGAGCAGTACTTC. The encoded protein is CASSRLSYEQYF.